Listed here are 24 T cell receptor beta chains from one sample, sequenced in a study of identical twins. TCRdb re-called the 5' RACE reads with MiXCR, one entry per CDR3 protein. The sample consists of hundreds of thousands of distinct CDR3 sequences, around 6.1% of them appearing once. The sequencing input was naive T cells sorted from blood. These receptor sequences come from a man younger than 30 in good health.

This clonotype showed up just a few times. J is TRBJ2-7 and V is TRBV29-1; 11 bases are shared with TRBD1. The V gene end was trimmed by 8 bases and the J gene end by 7 bases; junction bases not matched to a gene: 13. In germline, CDR1 is SQVTM, CDR2 ANQGSEA. The CDR3 totals 14 residues. The CDR3: CSPEPGTGGTEQYF. The CDR3 DNA reads as TGCAGCCCAGAGCCCGGGACAGGGGGAACAGAGCAGTACTTC.

The chain links TRBV19 to TRBJ2-5, with a weak D call TRBD1 (5 bases). CDR3 length equals 14 residues. Deletions cut 5 bases from V and 1 base from J, with 11 bases between. Germline values: CDR1 LNHDA, CDR2 SQIVND (reference sequence). DNA of the CDR3: TGTGCCAGTAGTGGACCGACAGTCCAAGAGACCCAGTACTTC. Translated, it gives CASSGPTVQETQYF. The whole variable domain, filled in from reference TRBV19 and TRBJ2-5, reads DGGITQSPKYLFRKEGQNVTLSCEQNLNHDAMYWYRQDPGQGLRLIYYSQIVNDFQKGDIAEGYSVSREKKESFPLTVTSAQKNPTAFYLCASSGPTVQETQYFGPGTRLLVL.

This clonotype was seen at least ten times. This rearrangement joins TRBV4-1 to TRBJ2-3; D might be TRBD1 or TRBD2, each matching 5 bases. The CDR3 covers 14 residues. CDR1 MGHRA and CDR2 YSYEKL come from the germline V gene. V lost 5 bases and J lost 3, with 12 bases in between. CDR3: CASSNRDPTDTQYF. CDR3 in DNA: TGCGCCAGCAGCAACCGGGACCCAACAGATACGCAGTATTTT.

The sample holds many counts of this clonotype. The chain carries TRBV11-1 and TRBJ1-1; 9 nucleotides match TRBD1. Germline values: CDR1 SGHAT, CDR2 FQDESV (reference sequence). This CDR3 is 18 amino acids long. Trimming cost V 3 bases and J 3 bases; bases outside gene matches: 14. CDR3 bases: TGTGCCAGCAGCTTCGGTAGACAGGGGGTGATGAGGGACACTGAAGCTTTCTTT. Translation: CASSFGRQGVMRDTEAFF.

The V and J genes are TRBV4-3 and TRBJ2-1; a possible D gene is TRBD2 (6 bases). The V end was cut by 2 bases, the J end by 9 bases, with 14 bases between. CDR1 LGHNA and CDR2 YSLEER come from the germline V gene. This CDR3 comprises 14 residues. The CDR3 nucleotides are TGCGCCAGCAGCCAACGCTCACTAGCCCCTGAGCAGTTCTTC. Translating it yields CASSQRSLAPEQFF.

This clonotype has ten or more counts. The chain combines TRBV3-1 with TRBJ2-1, with 8 bases identical to TRBD2. The germline gives CDR1 LGHDT, CDR2 YNNKEL (reference sequence). CDR3 size: 12 residues. The V segment lost 5 bases and the J segment 8 bases; nucleotides outside the gene matches: 2. DNA for the CDR3: TGTGCCAGCAGCTCAGCGGGAGATGAGCAGTTCTTC. This sequence encodes CASSSAGDEQFF.

In its sample, this clonotype was seen a few times. The chain links TRBV11-2 to TRBJ2-1; D ambiguous. Germline V gene data show CDR1 as SGHAT and CDR2 as FQNNGV. The CDR3 length is 14 residues. V lost 1 base and J lost 4, with 8 bases in between. CDR3 nucleotide sequence: TGTGCCAGCAGCTTAGTTATCAGTTACAATGAGCAGTTCTTC. Residues: CASSLVISYNEQFF.

This chain links TRBV12-3 or TRBV12-4 with TRBJ1-1; tentative D call: TRBD1 (5 bases). Trimming pared 0 bases from V and 3 bases from J, leaving 8 bases between. The CDR3 has 14 amino acids. The CDR3 sequence is CASSLAGRDTEAFF. CDR3 DNA: TGTGCCAGCAGTTTAGCGGGCAGGGACACTGAAGCTTTCTTT.

This clonotype has a handful of counts. The chain combines TRBV10-3 with TRBJ2-7; possible D gene TRBD2, 6 bases. Germline assignment: CDR1 ENHRY and CDR2 SYGVKD. The CDR3 loop spans 12 amino acids. The V and J ends lost 8 bases and 0 bases respectively, with 8 bases between them. CDR3 bases: TGTGCCATCGGGGGGTTCTCCTACGAGCAGTACTTC. Translation gives CAIGGFSYEQYF.

At least ten counts were recorded for this clonotype. V usage is TRBV5-1 and J usage is TRBJ2-1; D is undetermined. Per germline, CDR1 SGHRS and CDR2 YFSETQ. V shed 5 bases and J shed 0 bases, with 6 bases lying between them. The CDR3 runs 13 residues. The CDR3 sequence is CASRTDSYNEQFF. The CDR3 coding sequence is TGCGCCAGCAGGACGGACTCCTACAATGAGCAGTTCTTC.

The sample holds many counts of this clonotype. J is TRBJ1-2 and V is TRBV12-3 or TRBV12-4; tentatively, D is TRBD1 (6 bases). Trimming left V 1 base short and J 7 bases short, with 10 bases between. The CDR3 contains 13 residues. This chain's CDR3 is CASSLGQGLGYTF. CDR3 nucleotides: TGTGCCAGCAGTTTAGGCCAGGGGCTTGGCTACACCTTC.

This clonotype has ten or more counts. This rearrangement joins TRBV29-1 to TRBJ1-1; D might be TRBD1 (5 bases). V lost 7 bases and J 3 bases, leaving 15 bases between the germline ends. This CDR3 contains 13 residues. Germline V gives CDR1 SQVTM, CDR2 ANQGSEA. In nucleotides, the CDR3 is TGCAGCGCCGAAGGGGAGGATTACACTGAAGCTTTCTTT. Translating gives CSAEGEDYTEAFF.

Details on this clonotype: Possible read error: a much larger clone is one base away. The chain employs TRBV12-3 or TRBV12-4 and TRBJ2-1; TRBD1 is a possible D gene (6 bases). The CDR3 is 15 amino acids. CDR3 protein: CASSLAQGPYNEQLF. The CDR3 region has the DNA TGTGCCAGCAGTTTAGCGCAGGGGCCCTACAATGAGCAGCTCTTC.

This clonotype was detected only a few times. The CDR3 nucleotides are TGTGCCACCAGACTAGCGGGAGGCCCTCTTGGCACAGATACGCAGTATTTT. Amino acid sequence: CATRLAGGPLGTDTQYF. The genes are TRBV10-3 and TRBJ2-3, with 13 nucleotides matching TRBD2. Germline CDR1 is ENHRY and CDR2 is SYGVKD. The ends lost 10 bases at V and 1 base at J; junction bases unmatched: 11. CDR3 length: 17 amino acids.

The rearrangement joins TRBV7-8 to TRBJ2-7; 7 bases are shared with TRBD2. The CDR3 is 17 amino acids. The ends lost 5 bases at V and 0 bases at J; junction bases unmatched: 13. CDR1 SGHVS and CDR2 FQNEAQ come from the germline V gene. The CDR3 coding sequence is TGTGCCAGCAGCCCAACCTCCGTTGGCGGGAGCTCCTACGAGCAGTACGTC. As protein: CASSPTSVGGSSYEQYV.

J is TRBJ2-3 and V is TRBV11-2; 10 bases line up with TRBD1. CDR1 and CDR2 (germline): SGHAT, FQNNGV. V shed 0 bases and J 4 bases; nucleotides not matched to a gene: 4. The CDR3 has 16 residues. The CDR3 sequence is CASSLDPGQGPDTQYF. Written as DNA, the CDR3 is TGTGCCAGCAGCTTAGACCCGGGACAGGGGCCAGATACGCAGTATTTT.

This clonotype was seen at least ten times. The chain joins TRBV6-5 to TRBJ1-1; unclear D gene. The CDR3 runs to 14 residues. The germline V and J ends were trimmed by 0 bases and 4 bases, with 9 bases remaining between them. Per the germline V gene, CDR1 is MNHEY and CDR2 is SVGAGI. CDR3 coding DNA: TGTGCCAGCAGTTACTCAGGCCCCCGCACTGAAGCTTTCTTT. Its translation: CASSYSGPRTEAFF.

This clonotype was detected many times. This chain links TRBV10-3 with TRBJ1-3; possibly TRBD1 for D (5 bases). The germline CDR1 and CDR2 sequences are ENHRY and SYGVKD. Trimming cost V 11 bases and J 3 bases, with 20 bases left between them. The CDR3 runs to 15 residues. The CDR3 bases are TGTGCCGCCGGGGGACGCCTACTTAATGGAAACACCATATATTTT. Its protein product is CAAGGRLLNGNTIYF.

This rearrangement joins TRBV7-9 to TRBJ2-7; no definite D call. Per germline, CDR1 SEHNR and CDR2 FQNEAQ (reference sequence). The length of the CDR3 is 12 residues. Trimming removed 1 base from V and 3 bases from J, with 4 bases in between. The CDR3 here is CASSLEVYEQYF. DNA for the CDR3: TGTGCCAGCAGCTTAGAAGTCTACGAGCAGTACTTC. Full variable domain (rest looked up from reference TRBV7-9 and TRBJ2-7): DTGVSQNPRHKITKRGQNVTFRCDPISEHNRLYWYRQTLGQGPEFLTYFQNEAQLEKSRLLSDRFSAERPKGSFSTLEIQRTEQGDSAMYLCASSLEVYEQYFGPGTRLTVT.

This clonotype has ten or more counts. The chain couples TRBV7-2 to TRBJ1-2; D remains ambiguous. Per the germline V gene, CDR1 is SGHTA and CDR2 is FQGNSA. Trimming took 8 bases from V and 7 from J, leaving 17 bases between them. The CDR3 totals 13 residues. For the CDR3, the DNA is TGTGCCAGCCCCAGGCGGCAGGTGGGTGGCTACACCTTC. It codes for CASPRRQVGGYTF.

This clonotype showed up many times. V usage is TRBV4-3 and J usage is TRBJ2-1; TRBD2 matches 12 bases. With V trimmed by 2 bases and J by 8 bases, 4 bases remained unmatched. Germline-derived CDR1 and CDR2 are LGHNA and YSLEER. This CDR3 is built from 15 residues. CDR3: CASSQRLAGAYEQFF. In DNA form, the CDR3 reads TGCGCCAGCAGCCAAAGACTAGCGGGAGCTTATGAGCAGTTCTTC.

This clonotype was seen ten or more times. Written as DNA, the CDR3 is TGCAGTGCCCCAGAGGCGGGAGGTAACGAGCAGTACGTC. Translating gives CSAPEAGGNEQYV. The rearrangement uses TRBV20-1 and TRBJ2-7, with 8 nucleotides matching TRBD2. The V gene end was trimmed by 6 bases and the J gene end by 5 bases; junction bases not matched to a gene: 9. The CDR3 length is 13 residues. Germline V gene lookup returns CDR1 DFQATT and CDR2 SNEGSKA (reference sequence).

Many counts were recorded for this clonotype. The chain links TRBV29-1 to TRBJ2-2; unclear D gene. Germline CDR1 reads SQVTM; CDR2 reads ANQGSEA. V lost 3 bases and J 7 bases, leaving 6 bases between the germline ends. The CDR3 totals 11 residues. CDR3 sequence: CSVDIDGELFF. For the CDR3, the DNA is TGCAGCGTTGATATAGACGGGGAGCTGTTTTTT.

This clonotype was observed many times. This chain connects TRBV20-1 to TRBJ2-7; 8 nucleotides match TRBD1. This CDR3 comprises 15 residues. Germline CDR1 is DFQATT and CDR2 is SNEGSKA (reference sequence). V shed 0 bases, J shed 6 bases, and the junction held 10 bases outside the gene matches. The CDR3 coding sequence is TGCAGTGCTAGAGACCCAGGGGGCGTTTCCCTCGAGCAGTACTTC. As protein: CSARDPGGVSLEQYF.